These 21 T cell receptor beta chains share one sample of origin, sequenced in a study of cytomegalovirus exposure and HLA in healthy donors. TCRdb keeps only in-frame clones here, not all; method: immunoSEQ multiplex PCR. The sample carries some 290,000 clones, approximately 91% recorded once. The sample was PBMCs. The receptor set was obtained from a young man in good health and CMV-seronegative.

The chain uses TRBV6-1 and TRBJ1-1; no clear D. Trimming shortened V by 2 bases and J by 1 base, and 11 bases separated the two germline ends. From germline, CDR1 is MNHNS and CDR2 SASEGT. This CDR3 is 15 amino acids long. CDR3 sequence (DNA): TGTGCCAGCAGTGAATTGCAACACCCGAACACTGAAGCTTTCTTT. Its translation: CASSELQHPNTEAFF.

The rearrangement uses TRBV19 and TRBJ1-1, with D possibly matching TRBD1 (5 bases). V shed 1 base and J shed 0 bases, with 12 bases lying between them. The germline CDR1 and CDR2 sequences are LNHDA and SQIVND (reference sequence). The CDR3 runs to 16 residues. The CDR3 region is CASSIAGQGVNTEAFF. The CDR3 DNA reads TGTGCCAGTAGTATAGCAGGGCAGGGTGTGAACACTGAAGCTTTCTTT.

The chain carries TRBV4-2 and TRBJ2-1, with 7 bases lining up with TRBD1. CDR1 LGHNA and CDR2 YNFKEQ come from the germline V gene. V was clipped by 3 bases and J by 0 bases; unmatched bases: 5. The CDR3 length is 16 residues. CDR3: CASSQATGVSYNEQFF. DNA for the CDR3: TGTGCCAGCAGCCAGGCTACAGGGGTCTCCTACAATGAGCAGTTCTTC.

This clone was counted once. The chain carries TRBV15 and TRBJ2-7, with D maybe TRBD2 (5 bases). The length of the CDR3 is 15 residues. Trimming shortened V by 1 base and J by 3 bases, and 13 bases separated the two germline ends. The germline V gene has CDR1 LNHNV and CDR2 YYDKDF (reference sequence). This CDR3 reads CATSRAAGEYYEQYF. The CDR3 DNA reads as TGTGCCACCAGCAGAGCCGCCGGGGAATACTACGAGCAGTACTTC.

The CDR3 here is CASSPLAGRSYEQYF. The CDR3 nucleotides read TGTGCCAGCTCACCACTAGCGGGGCGATCCTACGAGCAGTACTTC. V and J are TRBV18 and TRBJ2-7; 8 bases are a match to TRBD2. The V and J ends lost 1 base and 1 base, in that order; junction bases with no gene match: 3. Germline V gene data show CDR1 as KGHSH and CDR2 as LQKENI. The CDR3 is 15 amino acids. Variable domain in full (rest from reference TRBV18 and TRBJ2-7): NAGVMQNPRHLVRRRGQEARLRCSPMKGHSHVYWYRQLPEEGLKFMVYLQKENIIDESGMPKERFSAEFPKEGPSILRIQQVVRGDSAAYFCASSPLAGRSYEQYFGPGTRLTVT.

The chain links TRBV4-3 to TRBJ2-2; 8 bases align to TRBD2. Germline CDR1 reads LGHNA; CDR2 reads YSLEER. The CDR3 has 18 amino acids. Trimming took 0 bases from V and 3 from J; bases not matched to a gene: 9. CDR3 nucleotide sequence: TGCGCCAGCAGCCAAGATGGGTCAAGCGGGGGAGACACCGGGGAGCTGTTTTTT. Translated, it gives CASSQDGSSGGDTGELFF.

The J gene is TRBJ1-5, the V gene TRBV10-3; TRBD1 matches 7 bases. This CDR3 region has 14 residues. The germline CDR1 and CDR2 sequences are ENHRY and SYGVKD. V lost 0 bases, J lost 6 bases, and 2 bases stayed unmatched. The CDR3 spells CAISESDRAQPQHF. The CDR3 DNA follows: TGTGCCATCAGTGAGTCTGACAGGGCTCAGCCCCAGCATTTT.

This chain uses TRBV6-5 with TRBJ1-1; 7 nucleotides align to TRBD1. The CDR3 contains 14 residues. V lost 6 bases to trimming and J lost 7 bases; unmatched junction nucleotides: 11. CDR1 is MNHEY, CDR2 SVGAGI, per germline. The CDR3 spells CASRTLQGRFEAFF. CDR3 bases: TGTGCCAGCAGGACTCTACAGGGGAGGTTTGAAGCTTTCTTT.

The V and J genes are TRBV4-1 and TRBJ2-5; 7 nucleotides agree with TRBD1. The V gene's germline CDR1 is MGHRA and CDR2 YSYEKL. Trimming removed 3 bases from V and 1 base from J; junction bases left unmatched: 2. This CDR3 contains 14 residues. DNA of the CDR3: TGCGCCAGCAGCCACTGGGACAGCCAAGAGACCCAGTACTTC. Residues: CASSHWDSQETQYF.

The CDR3 reads CASSDLSGTAQDYEQYF. CDR3 DNA sequence: TGTGCCAGCAGTGACCTATCAGGGACAGCGCAAGACTACGAGCAGTACTTC. This chain joins TRBV25-1 and TRBJ2-7; 7 bases align to TRBD1. Germline CDR1 reads MGHDK; CDR2 reads SYGVNS. This CDR3 is built from 17 residues. The V segment lost 3 bases and the J segment 3 bases; nucleotides outside the gene matches: 14.

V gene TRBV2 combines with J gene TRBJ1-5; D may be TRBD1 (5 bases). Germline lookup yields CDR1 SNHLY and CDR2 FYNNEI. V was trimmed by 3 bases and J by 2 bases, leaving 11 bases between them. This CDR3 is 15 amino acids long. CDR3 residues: CASSEDWGGNQPQHF. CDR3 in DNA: TGTGCCAGCAGTGAGGATTGGGGGGGCAATCAGCCCCAGCATTTT.

For the CDR3, the DNA is TGTGCCAGCAGCTCAGGGCCGGGACAGGGATCTAACTATGGCTACACCTTC. It codes for CASSSGPGQGSNYGYTF. The V call is TRBV7-2, the J call TRBJ1-2, with 9 bases matching TRBD1. Germline V lookup: CDR1 SGHTA, CDR2 FQGNSA. V dropped 4 bases and J dropped 0; count of bases not matched to a gene: 9. This CDR3 spans 17 amino acids.

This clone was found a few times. Written as DNA, the CDR3 is TGTGCCAGCAGTGATCCGGGAACGAACACTGAAGCTTTCTTT. Its translation is CASSDPGTNTEAFF. The chain joins TRBV6-4 to TRBJ1-1; D remains ambiguous. Germline-derived CDR1 and CDR2 are MRHNA and SNTAGT. With 3 bases removed from V and 1 base from J, the gap between germline ends came to 9 bases. The CDR3 has 14 amino acids.

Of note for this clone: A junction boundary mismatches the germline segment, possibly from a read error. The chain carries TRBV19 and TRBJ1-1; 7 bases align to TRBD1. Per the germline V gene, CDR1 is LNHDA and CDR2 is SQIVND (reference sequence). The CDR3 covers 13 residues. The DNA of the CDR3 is TGTGCCAGTAGAAGACAGGGAAGTATCCCAGTGGACTTT. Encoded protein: CASRRQGSIPVDF.

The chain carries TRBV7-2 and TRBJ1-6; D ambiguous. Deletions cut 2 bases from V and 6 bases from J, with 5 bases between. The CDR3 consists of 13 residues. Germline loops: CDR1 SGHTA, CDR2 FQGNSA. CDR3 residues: CASSLSSNSPLHF. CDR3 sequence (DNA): TGTGCCAGCAGCTTATCCAGTAATTCACCCCTCCACTTT.

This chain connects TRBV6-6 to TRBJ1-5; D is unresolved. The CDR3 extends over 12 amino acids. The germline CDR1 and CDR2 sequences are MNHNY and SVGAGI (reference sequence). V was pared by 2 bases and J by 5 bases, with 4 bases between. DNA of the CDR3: TGTGCCAGCAGTTACCGGGATCAGCCCCAGCATTTT. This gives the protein CASSYRDQPQHF.

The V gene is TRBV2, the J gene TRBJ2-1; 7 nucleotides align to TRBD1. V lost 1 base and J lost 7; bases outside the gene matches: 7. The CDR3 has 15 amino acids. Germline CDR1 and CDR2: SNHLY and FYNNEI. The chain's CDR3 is CASSEGWGQNNEQFF. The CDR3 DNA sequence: TGTGCCAGCAGTGAAGGCTGGGGACAGAATAATGAGCAGTTCTTC.

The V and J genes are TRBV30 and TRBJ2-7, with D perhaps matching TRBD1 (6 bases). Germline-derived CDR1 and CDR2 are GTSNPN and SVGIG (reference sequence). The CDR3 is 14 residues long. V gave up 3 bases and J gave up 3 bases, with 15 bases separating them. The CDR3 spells CAWSRGSGLYEQYF. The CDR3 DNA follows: TGTGCCTGGAGCAGGGGATCGGGGCTCTACGAGCAGTACTTC.

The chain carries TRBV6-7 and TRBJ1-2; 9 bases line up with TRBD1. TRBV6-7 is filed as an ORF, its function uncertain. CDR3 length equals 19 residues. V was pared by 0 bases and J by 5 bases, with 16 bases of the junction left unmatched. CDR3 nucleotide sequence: TGTGCCAGCAGTTACTCGGCGGTCGACCAACAGGGGGCATGGTATGGCTACACCTTC. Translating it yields CASSYSAVDQQGAWYGYTF.

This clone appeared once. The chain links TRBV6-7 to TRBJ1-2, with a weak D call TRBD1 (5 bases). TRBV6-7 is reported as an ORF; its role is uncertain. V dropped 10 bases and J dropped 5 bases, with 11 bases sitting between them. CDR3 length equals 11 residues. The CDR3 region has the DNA TGTGCCACCGGGGGGGGATATGGCTACACCTTC. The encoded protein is CATGGGYGYTF.

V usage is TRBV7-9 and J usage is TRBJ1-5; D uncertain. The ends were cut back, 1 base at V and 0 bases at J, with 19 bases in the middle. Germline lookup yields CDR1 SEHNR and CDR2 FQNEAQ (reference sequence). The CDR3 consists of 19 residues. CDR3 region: CASSLGFSDWSYSNQPQHF. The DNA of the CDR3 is TGTGCCAGCAGCTTAGGTTTTTCGGATTGGAGCTATAGCAATCAGCCCCAGCATTTT.